This T cell receptor beta chain was identified in a study of T cell responses to AZD1222 COVID-19 vaccine. Measured with immunoSEQ multiplex PCR; TCRdb has only the in-frame clones, and not every one. The sample consists of about 180,000 clones, 88% of them appearing once. The V gene lost 6 bases and the J gene lost 5 bases, with 16 bases spanning the gap. The germline gives CDR1 MNHEY, CDR2 SVGEGT. This CDR3 comprises 14 residues. Pooled together were second doses at about 4 or about 12 weeks. The clonotype comes from an adult who received the AZD1222 COVID-19 vaccine. The chain combines TRBV6-2 or TRBV6-3 with TRBJ1-2; D unresolved. Sequenced material: peripheral blood, taken 28 days after the second AZD1222 dose. This CDR3 reads CASSMQSLWYGYTF. The CDR3 DNA reads TGTGCCAGCAGCATGCAGAGCCTTTGGTATGGCTACACCTTC.